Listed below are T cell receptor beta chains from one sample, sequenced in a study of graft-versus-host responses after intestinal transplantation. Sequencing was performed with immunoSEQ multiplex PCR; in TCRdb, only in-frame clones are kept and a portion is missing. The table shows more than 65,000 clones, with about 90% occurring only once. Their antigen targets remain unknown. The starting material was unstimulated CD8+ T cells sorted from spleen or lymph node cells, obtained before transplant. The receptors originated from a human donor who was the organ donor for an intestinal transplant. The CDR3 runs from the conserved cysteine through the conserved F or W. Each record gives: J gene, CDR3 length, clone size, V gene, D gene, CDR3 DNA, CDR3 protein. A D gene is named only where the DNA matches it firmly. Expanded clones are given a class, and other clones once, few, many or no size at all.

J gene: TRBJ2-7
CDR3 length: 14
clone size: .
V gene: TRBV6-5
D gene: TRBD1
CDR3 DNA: TGTGCCAGCAGACCCGGGACAGGGGGCTACGAGCAGTACTTC
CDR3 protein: CASRPGTGGYEQYF

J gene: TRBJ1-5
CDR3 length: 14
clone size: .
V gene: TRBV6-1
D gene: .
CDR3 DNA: TGTGCCAGCAGTGAGGGACTTAGCAATCAGCCCCAGCATTTT
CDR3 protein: CASSEGLSNQPQHF

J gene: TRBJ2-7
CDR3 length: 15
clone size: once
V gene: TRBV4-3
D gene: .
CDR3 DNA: TGCGCCAGCAGCCAAGACAGGGGAATCGCGTACGAGCAGTACTTC
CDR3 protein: CASSQDRGIAYEQYF

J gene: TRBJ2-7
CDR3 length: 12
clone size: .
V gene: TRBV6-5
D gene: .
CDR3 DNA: TGTGCCAGCCGGGACTTCTCCTACGAGCAGTACTTC
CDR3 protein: CASRDFSYEQYF

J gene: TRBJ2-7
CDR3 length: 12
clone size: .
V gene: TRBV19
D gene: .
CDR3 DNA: TGTGCCTCACAGGGAACCCCCTACGAGCAGTACTTC
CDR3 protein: CASQGTPYEQYF

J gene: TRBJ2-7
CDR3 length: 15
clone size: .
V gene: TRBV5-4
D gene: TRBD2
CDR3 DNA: TGTGCCAGCAGCCACTCTAGCGGGGCTACCTACGAGCAGTACTTC
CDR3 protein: CASSHSSGATYEQYF

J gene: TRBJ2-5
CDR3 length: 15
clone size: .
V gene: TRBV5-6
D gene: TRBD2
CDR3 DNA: TGTGCCAGCACCGTTGGCGGGGGGGCCCCAGAGACCCAGTACTTC
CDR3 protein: CASTVGGGAPETQYF

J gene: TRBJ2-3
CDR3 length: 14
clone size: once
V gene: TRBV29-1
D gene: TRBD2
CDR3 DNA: TGCAGCGTTGTTGGTAGCGGGGAAGCGGATACGCAGTATTTT
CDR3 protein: CSVVGSGEADTQYF

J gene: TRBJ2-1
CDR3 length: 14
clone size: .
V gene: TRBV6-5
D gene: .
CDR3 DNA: TGTGCCTGCGGTCCGGGTCTCTCATACAATGAGCAGTTCTTC
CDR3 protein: CACGPGLSYNEQFF

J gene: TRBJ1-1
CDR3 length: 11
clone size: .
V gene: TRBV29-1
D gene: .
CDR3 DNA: TGCAGCGTGGGCACTCCGAACGAAGCTTTCTTT
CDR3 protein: CSVGTPNEAFF

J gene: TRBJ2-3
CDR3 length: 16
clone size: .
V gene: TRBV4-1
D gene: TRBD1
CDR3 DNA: TGCGCCAGCAGCCAAGATCAGGGGGTTATACAAGATACGCAGTATTTT
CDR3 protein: CASSQDQGVIQDTQYF

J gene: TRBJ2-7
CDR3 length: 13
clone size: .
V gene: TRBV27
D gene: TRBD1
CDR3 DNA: TGTGCCAGCAGCCCAGCCAGGGGGCGCGAGCAGTACTTC
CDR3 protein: CASSPARGREQYF

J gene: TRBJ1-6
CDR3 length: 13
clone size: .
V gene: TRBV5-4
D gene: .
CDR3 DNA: TGTGCCAGCAGCTGGGCCGATAATTCACCCCTCCACTTT
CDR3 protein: CASSWADNSPLHF

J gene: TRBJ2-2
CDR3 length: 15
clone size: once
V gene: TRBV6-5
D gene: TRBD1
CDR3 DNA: TGTGCCAGCAGTTACCTACTACAGGGGGCCGGGGAGCTGTTTTTT
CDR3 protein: CASSYLLQGAGELFF

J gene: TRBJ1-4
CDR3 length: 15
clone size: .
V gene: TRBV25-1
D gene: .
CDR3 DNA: TGTGCCAGCAGTGAATTATTAGGGAGGCATGAAAAACTGTTTTTT
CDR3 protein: CASSELLGRHEKLFF

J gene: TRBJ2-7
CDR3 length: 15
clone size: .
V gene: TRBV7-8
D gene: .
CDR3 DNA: TGTGCCAGCAGCCCCACGGAGGGTCCCTACTACGAGCAGTACTTC
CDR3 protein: CASSPTEGPYYEQYF

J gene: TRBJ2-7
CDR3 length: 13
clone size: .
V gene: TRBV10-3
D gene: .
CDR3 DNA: TGTGCCATCAGTGGCAGGGAAACCTACGAGCAGTACTTC
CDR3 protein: CAISGRETYEQYF

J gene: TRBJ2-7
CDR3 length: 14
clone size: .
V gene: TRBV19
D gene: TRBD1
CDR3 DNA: TGTGCCAGTAGTACCGGGACAGGGGGTTACGAGCAGTACTTC
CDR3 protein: CASSTGTGGYEQYF

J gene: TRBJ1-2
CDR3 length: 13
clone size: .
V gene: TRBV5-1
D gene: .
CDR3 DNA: TGCGCCAGCAGCTTTACAGAGAGCTATGGCTACACCTTC
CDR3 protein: CASSFTESYGYTF

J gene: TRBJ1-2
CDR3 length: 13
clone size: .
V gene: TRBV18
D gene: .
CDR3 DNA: TGTGCCAGCTCACAGGCCAGGAACTATGGCTACACCTTC
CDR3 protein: CASSQARNYGYTF

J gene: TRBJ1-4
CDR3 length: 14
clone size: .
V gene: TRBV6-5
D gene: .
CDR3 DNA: TGTGCCAGTCACGCAGGGCTTCCTAATGAAAAACTGTTTTTT
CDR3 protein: CASHAGLPNEKLFF

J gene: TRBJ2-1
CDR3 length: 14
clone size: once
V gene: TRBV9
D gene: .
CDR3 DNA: TGTGCCAGCAGCTTGGGGGGGGCATACAATGAGCAGTTCTTC
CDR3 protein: CASSLGGAYNEQFF

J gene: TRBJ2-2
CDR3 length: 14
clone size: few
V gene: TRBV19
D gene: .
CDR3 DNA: TGTGCCAGTAGCATTTACAGCTCCACCGGGGAGCTGTTTTTT
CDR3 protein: CASSIYSSTGELFF

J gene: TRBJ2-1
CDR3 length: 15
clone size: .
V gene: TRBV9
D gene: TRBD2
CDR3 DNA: TGTGCCAGCAGCGGGAGCGGGGGGGCCAACAATGAGCAGTTCTTC
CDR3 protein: CASSGSGGANNEQFF

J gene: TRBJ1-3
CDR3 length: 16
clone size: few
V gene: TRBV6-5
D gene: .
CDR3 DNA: TGTGCCAGCAGTTACAATTTAGCGAGCTCTGGAAACACCATATATTTT
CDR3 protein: CASSYNLASSGNTIYF

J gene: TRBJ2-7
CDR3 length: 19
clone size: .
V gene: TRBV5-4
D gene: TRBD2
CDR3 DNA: TGTGCCAGCAGCTCGGACCTCCGGCGGGGGGGCCTTATTTCCTACGAGCAGTACTTC
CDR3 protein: CASSSDLRRGGLISYEQYF

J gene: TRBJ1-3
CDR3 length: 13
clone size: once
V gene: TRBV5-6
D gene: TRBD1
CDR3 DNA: TGTGCCAGCGCCGCGACAGGGATCAGCGCCATATATTTT
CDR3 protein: CASAATGISAIYF

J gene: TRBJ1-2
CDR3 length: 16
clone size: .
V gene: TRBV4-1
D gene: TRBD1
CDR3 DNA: TGCGCCAGCAGCCAAGATCGGGACAGGGGTCGGAATGGCTACACCTTC
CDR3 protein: CASSQDRDRGRNGYTF

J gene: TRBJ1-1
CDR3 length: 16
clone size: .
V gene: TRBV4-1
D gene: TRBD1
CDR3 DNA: TGCGCCAGCAGCCCCTCAGGACAGGGAATGAACACTGAAGCTTTCTTT
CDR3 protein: CASSPSGQGMNTEAFF

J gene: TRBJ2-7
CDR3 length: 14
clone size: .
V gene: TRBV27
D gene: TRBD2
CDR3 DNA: TGTGCCAGCAGTTTGGCCCCTGGGGGGGAAGAGCAGTACTTC
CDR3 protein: CASSLAPGGEEQYF

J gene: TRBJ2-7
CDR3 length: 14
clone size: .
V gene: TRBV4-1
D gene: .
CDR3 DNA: TGCGCCAGCAGCCAAGATCCGGGGACCTACGAGCAGTACTTC
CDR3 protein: CASSQDPGTYEQYF

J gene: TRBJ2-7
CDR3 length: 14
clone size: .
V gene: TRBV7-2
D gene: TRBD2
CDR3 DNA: TGTGCCAGCAGCTTAAGGACTAGCGGCTACGAGCAGTACTTC
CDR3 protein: CASSLRTSGYEQYF

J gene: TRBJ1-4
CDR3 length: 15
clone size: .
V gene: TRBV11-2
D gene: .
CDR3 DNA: TGTGCCAGCAGACCCGGGGTGGCAACTAATGAAAAACTGTTTTTT
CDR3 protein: CASRPGVATNEKLFF

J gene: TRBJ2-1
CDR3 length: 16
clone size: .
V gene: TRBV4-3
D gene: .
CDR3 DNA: TGCGCCAGCAGCCAAGGGGTGGGGGGTATTAACAATGAGCAGTTCTTC
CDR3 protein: CASSQGVGGINNEQFF

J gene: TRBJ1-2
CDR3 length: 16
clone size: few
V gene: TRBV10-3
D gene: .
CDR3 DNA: TGTGCCATCAGTGAAGTCTGGGAGGGGACTAACTATGGCTACACCTTC
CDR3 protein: CAISEVWEGTNYGYTF

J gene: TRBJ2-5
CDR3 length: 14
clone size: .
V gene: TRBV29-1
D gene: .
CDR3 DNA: TGCAGCGTTGTCCTGTCAGGGGGGTATGAGACCCAGTACTTC
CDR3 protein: CSVVLSGGYETQYF

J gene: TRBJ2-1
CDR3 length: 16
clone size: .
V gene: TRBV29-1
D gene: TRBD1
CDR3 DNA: TGCAGCGTTGAAGATCCGGACAGGGACGCCTACAATGAGCAGTTCTTC
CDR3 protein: CSVEDPDRDAYNEQFF

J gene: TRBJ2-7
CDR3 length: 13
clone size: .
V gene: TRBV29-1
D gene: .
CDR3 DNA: TGCAGCGTTGGGGGCGCGAGCTCCTACGAGCAGTACTTC
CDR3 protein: CSVGGASSYEQYF

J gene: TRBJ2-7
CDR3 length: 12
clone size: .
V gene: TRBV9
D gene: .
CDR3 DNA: TGTGCCAGCAGCTCTAGCTCCTACGAGCAGTACTTC
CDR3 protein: CASSSSSYEQYF

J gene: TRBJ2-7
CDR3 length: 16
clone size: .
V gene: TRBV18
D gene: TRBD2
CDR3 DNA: TGTGCCAGCTCACCACAGGCTAGCGGGGGTCCCTACGAGCAGTACTTC
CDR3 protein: CASSPQASGGPYEQYF

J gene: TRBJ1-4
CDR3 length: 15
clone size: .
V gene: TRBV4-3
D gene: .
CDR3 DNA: TGCGCCAGCAGCCCTTCCCAGGGTACTAATGAAAAACTGTTTTTT
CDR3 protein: CASSPSQGTNEKLFF

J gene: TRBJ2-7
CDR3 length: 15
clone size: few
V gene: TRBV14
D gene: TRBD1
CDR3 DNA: TGTGCCAGCAGCCAGTGGACAGGGGGCGTCTACGAGCAGTACTTC
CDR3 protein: CASSQWTGGVYEQYF

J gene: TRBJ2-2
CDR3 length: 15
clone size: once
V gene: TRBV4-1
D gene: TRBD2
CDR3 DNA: TGCGCCAGCAGCCAAGTTTCGGGGGGGGCCGGGGAGCTGTTTTTT
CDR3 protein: CASSQVSGGAGELFF

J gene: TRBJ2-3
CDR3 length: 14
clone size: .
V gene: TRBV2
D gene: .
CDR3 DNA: TGTGCCAGCAGTAACAGCCCGAGCACAGATACGCAGTATTTT
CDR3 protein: CASSNSPSTDTQYF

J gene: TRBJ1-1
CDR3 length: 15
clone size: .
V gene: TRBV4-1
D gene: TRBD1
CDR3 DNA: TGCGCCAGCAGCCACCGCAGGGGGGCGAACACTGAAGCTTTCTTT
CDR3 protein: CASSHRRGANTEAFF

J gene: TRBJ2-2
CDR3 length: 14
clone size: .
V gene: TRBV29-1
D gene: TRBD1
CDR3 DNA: TGCAGCGCCGACAGGGGGAGTCGCACCGGGGAGCTGTTTTTT
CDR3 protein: CSADRGSRTGELFF

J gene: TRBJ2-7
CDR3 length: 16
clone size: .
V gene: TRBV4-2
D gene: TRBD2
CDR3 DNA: TGTGCCAGCAGCCAAGATCTAGTAGCGGGGGCCCTGGGGCAGTACTTC
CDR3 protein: CASSQDLVAGALGQYF

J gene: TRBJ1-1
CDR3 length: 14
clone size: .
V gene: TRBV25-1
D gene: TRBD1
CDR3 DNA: TGTGCCAGCACCCTAGGGGGCAGCGACACTGAAGCTTTCTTT
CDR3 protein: CASTLGGSDTEAFF

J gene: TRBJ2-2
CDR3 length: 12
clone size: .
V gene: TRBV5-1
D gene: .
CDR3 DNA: TGCGCCAGCAGCTCGTCCACCGGGGAGCTGTTTTTT
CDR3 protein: CASSSSTGELFF

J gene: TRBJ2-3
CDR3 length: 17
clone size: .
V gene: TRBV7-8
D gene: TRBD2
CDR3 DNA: TGTGCCAGCAGCTTAGTACTAGCGGGGGAGACCTCAGATACGCAGTATTTT
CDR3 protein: CASSLVLAGETSDTQYF

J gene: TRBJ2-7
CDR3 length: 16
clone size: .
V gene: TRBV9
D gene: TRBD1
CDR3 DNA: TGTGCCAGCAGCGTAGATGGGACAGGGGGGTCGTACGAGCAGTACTTC
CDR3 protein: CASSVDGTGGSYEQYF

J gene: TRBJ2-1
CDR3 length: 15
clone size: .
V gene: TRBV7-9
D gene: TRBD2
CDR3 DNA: TGTGCCAGCAGCCCCCCAGAGCGGGGGGTCAATGAGCAGTTCTTC
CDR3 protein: CASSPPERGVNEQFF

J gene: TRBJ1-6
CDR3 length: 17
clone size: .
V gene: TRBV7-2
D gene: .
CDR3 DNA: TGTGCCAGCAGCTTAGGTCCTCGGGGGGCTATTAATTCACCCCTCCACTTT
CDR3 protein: CASSLGPRGAINSPLHF

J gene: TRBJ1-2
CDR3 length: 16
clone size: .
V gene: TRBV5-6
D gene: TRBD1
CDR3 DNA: TGTGCCAGCAGCTTGGAGTTGGAGACAGGGGTGGATGGCTACACCTTC
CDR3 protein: CASSLELETGVDGYTF

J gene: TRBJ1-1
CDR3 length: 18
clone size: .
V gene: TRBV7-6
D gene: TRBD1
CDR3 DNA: TGTGCCAGCAGCTTAGTCGGGGTCGGGACAGGGGCGAACACTGAAGCTTTCTTT
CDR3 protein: CASSLVGVGTGANTEAFF